This TCR beta chain was sequenced during a study of T cell repertoires in cytomegalovirus infection. Study-level information: Recently described HLA-C-restricted plus well-studied HLA-B-restricted CMV epitopes were used. Whole-study findings and limits: The response measured ex vivo was dominated by TCR beta clonotypes (HLA-C-restricted and CMV-specific). People with CMV and the relevant HLA were identified by cumulative public TCR beta family frequency.

This clonotype was observed many times. No antigen is known for it. The V and J ends lost 1 base and 4 bases respectively, with 13 bases between them. Germline V gene lookup returns CDR1 SGHTA and CDR2 FQGNSA. The CDR3 spans 15 residues. TCRdb reprocessed the reads with MiXCR, giving one entry per CDR3 protein. The sample carries fewer than 1,000,000 distinct CDR3 sequences, around 29% recorded once. The clonotype comes from a human donor in good health (CMV status not recorded). Some clones in this sample may be carry-over from other donors' samples. This specimen was cultured CD8+ T cells from PBMCs, taken from culture after CMV antigen stimulation. V gene TRBV7-2 combines with J gene TRBJ2-5; a weak D match, TRBD2 (6 bases). CDR3 DNA sequence: TGTGCCAGCAGCTTAGATCGGGGGTACATAGAGACCCAGTACTTC. It specifies CASSLDRGYIETQYF.